The present TCR beta chain was sequenced within a study of breast tumors, draining lymph nodes, adjacent tissues. Study-level findings and limits: Tumor T cell lymph node origin was a supported hypothesis, not proven.

The lymph nodes were axillary draining lymph nodes from breast cancer patients. V lost 7 bases and J lost 3, with 16 bases in between. The CDR3 contains 14 residues. The germline V gene has CDR1 MNHEY and CDR2 SMNVEV (reference sequence). TCRdb passed the multiplex PCR reads through MiXCR, listing each CDR3 protein once. Of over 130,000 distinct CDR3 sequences detected, about 33% appear once; the ten largest clones hold around 2.3%. This clonotype has at least ten counts. Its antigen is currently unknown. The TCR comes from a female donor with breast cancer. Some clones in this sample may be carry-over from other donors' samples. The chain uses TRBV27 and TRBJ2-7; D might be TRBD1 (6 bases). The sample taken for sequencing was axillary lymph node tissue. The CDR3 nucleotides read TGTGCCAGCAACCCTGGGGGACAAAGCTACGAGCAGTACTTC. This codes for CASNPGGQSYEQYF.